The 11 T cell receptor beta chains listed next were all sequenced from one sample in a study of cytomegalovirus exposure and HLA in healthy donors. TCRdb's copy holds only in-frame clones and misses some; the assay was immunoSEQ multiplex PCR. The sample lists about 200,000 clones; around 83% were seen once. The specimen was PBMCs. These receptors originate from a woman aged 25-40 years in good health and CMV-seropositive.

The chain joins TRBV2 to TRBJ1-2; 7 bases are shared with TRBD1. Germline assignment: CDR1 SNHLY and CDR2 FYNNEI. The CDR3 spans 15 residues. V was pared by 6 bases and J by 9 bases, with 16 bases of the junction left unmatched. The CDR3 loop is CASRSRDSHERSYTF. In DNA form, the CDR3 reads TGTGCCAGCAGGAGCAGGGACAGCCACGAACGGAGCTACACCTTC. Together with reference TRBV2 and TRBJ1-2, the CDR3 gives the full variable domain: EPEVTQTPSHQVTQMGQEVILRCVPISNHLYFYWYRQILGQKVEFLVSFYNNEISEKSEIFDDQFSVERPDGSNFTLKIRSTKLEDSAMYFCASRSRDSHERSYTFGSGTRLTVV.

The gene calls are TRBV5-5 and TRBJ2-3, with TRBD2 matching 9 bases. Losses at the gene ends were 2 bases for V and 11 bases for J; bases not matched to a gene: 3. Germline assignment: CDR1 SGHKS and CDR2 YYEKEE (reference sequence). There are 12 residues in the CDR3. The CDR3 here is CASSFGREGQYF. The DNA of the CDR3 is TGTGCCAGCAGCTTCGGGCGGGAGGGGCAGTATTTT.

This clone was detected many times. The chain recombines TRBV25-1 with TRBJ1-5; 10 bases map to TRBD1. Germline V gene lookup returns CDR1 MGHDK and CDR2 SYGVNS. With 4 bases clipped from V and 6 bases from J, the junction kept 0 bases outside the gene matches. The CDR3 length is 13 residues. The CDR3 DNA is TGTGCCAGCAGTGGACAGGGGGCTCAGCCCCAGCATTTT. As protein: CASSGQGAQPQHF.

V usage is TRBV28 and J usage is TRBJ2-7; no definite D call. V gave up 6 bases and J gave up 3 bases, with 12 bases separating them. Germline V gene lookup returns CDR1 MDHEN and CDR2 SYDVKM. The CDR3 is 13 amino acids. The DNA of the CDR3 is TGTGCCAGCAGCCAAGTTACTGACTACGAGCAGTACTTC. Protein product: CASSQVTDYEQYF.

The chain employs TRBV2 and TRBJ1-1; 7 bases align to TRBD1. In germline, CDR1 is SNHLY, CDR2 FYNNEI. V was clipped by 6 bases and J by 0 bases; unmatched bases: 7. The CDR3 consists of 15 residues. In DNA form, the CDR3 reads TGTGCCAGCAGGGAACCGGGACAGTTGAACACTGAAGCTTTCTTT. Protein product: CASREPGQLNTEAFF.

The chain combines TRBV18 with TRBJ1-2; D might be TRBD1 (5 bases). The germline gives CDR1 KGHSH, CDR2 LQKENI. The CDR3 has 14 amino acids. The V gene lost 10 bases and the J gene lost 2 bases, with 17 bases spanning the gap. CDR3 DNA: TGTGCCACCGAAGGGGAAGGGCGGAACTATGGCTACACCTTC. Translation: CATEGEGRNYGYTF.

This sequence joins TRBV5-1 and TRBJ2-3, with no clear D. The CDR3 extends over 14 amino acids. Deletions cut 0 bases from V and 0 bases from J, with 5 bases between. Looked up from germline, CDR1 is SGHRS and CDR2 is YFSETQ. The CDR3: CASSLDSSTDTQYF. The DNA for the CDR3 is TGCGCCAGCAGCTTGGACAGTAGCACAGATACGCAGTATTTT.

CDR3 sequence reads: CASSTGTKNYGYTF. CDR3 sequence (DNA): TGTGCCAGCAGCACTGGGACTAAAAACTATGGCTACACCTTC. The chain links TRBV5-6 to TRBJ1-2; possibly TRBD1 for D (5 bases). Trimming shortened V by 4 bases and J by 2 bases, and 12 bases separated the two germline ends. Germline-derived CDR1 and CDR2 are SGHDT and YYEEEE. The CDR3 totals 14 residues.

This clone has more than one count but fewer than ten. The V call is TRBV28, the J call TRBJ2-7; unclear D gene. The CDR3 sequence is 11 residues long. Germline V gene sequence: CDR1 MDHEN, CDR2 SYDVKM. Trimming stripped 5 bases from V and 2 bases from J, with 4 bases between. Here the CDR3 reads CASSPAYEQYF. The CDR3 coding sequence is TGTGCCAGCAGTCCCGCCTACGAGCAGTACTTC.

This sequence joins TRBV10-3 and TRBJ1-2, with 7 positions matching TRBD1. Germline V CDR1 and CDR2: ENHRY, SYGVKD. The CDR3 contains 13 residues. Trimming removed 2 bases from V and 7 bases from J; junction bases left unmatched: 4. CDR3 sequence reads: CAISEDRVGGYTF. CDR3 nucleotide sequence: TGTGCCATCAGTGAGGACAGGGTTGGTGGCTACACCTTC.

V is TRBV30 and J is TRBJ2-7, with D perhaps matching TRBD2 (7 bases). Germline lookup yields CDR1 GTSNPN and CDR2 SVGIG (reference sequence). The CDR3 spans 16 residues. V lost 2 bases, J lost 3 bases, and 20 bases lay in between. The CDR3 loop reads CAWSYLGAGAVYEQYF. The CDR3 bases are TGTGCCTGGAGTTACCTCGGGGCGGGGGCCGTCTACGAGCAGTACTTC.